This TCR beta chain comes out of a study of shared clonotypes between healthy human individuals. With regard to this clone: Its cognate antigen is unknown.

Broader study findings: What rarefaction showed was incomplete sorted-subset sequencing despite large depth.

Every contributor of samples was a Caucasian grown-up residing in Nashville, Tennessee. Assay used: immunoSEQ multiplex PCR; TCRdb lists only in-frame clones, some missing. The sample lists approximately 2.4 million clones, approximately 94% occurring once. The TCR comes from a man aged 18 to 29 in good health. The source material was naive CD4+ T cells sorted from blood. Subset of the sample: CD45RA+ positively selected.

The CDR3 bases are TGTGCCAGTAGGTCGGGACAGGGAGGATCACCCCTCCACTTT. Translating gives CASRSGQGGSPLHF. The V call is TRBV19, the J call TRBJ1-6; TRBD1 aligns across 9 bases. The germline V gene has CDR1 LNHDA and CDR2 SQIVND (reference sequence). The CDR3 sequence is 14 residues long. V trimming: 6 bases; J trimming: 10 bases; junction bases outside the gene matches: 7.